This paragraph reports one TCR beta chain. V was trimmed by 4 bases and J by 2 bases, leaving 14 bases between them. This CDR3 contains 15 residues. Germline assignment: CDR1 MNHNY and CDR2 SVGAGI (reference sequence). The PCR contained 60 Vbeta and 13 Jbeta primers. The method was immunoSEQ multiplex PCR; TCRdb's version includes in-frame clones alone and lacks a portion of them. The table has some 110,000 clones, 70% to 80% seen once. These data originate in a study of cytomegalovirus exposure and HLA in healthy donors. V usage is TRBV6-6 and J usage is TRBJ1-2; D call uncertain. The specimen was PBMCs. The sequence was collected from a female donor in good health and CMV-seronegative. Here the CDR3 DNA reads TGTGCCAGCAGTTCCCAACGTGGGAGAAACTATGGCTACACCTTC. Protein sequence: CASSSQRGRNYGYTF.